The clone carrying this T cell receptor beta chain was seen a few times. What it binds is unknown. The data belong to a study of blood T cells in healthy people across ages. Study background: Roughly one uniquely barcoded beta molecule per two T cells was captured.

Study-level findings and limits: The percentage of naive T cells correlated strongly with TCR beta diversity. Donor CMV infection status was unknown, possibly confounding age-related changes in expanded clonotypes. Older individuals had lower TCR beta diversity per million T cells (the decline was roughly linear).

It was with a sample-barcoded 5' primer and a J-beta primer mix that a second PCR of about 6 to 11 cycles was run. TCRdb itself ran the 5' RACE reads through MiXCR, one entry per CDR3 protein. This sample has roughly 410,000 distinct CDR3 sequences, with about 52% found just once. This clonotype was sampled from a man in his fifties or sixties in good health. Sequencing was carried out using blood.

The CDR3 loop is CASSQGVLVGGEQYF. The CDR3 DNA sequence: TGCGCCAGCAGCCAAGGGGTACTTGTTGGGGGCGAGCAGTACTTC. The J gene is TRBJ2-5, the V gene TRBV4-1; either TRBD1 or TRBD2 may supply D (5 bases each). The last part of the DNA fits TRBJ2-7 better; the J call may be wrong. The CDR3 covers 15 residues. Germline V gives CDR1 MGHRA, CDR2 YSYEKL.